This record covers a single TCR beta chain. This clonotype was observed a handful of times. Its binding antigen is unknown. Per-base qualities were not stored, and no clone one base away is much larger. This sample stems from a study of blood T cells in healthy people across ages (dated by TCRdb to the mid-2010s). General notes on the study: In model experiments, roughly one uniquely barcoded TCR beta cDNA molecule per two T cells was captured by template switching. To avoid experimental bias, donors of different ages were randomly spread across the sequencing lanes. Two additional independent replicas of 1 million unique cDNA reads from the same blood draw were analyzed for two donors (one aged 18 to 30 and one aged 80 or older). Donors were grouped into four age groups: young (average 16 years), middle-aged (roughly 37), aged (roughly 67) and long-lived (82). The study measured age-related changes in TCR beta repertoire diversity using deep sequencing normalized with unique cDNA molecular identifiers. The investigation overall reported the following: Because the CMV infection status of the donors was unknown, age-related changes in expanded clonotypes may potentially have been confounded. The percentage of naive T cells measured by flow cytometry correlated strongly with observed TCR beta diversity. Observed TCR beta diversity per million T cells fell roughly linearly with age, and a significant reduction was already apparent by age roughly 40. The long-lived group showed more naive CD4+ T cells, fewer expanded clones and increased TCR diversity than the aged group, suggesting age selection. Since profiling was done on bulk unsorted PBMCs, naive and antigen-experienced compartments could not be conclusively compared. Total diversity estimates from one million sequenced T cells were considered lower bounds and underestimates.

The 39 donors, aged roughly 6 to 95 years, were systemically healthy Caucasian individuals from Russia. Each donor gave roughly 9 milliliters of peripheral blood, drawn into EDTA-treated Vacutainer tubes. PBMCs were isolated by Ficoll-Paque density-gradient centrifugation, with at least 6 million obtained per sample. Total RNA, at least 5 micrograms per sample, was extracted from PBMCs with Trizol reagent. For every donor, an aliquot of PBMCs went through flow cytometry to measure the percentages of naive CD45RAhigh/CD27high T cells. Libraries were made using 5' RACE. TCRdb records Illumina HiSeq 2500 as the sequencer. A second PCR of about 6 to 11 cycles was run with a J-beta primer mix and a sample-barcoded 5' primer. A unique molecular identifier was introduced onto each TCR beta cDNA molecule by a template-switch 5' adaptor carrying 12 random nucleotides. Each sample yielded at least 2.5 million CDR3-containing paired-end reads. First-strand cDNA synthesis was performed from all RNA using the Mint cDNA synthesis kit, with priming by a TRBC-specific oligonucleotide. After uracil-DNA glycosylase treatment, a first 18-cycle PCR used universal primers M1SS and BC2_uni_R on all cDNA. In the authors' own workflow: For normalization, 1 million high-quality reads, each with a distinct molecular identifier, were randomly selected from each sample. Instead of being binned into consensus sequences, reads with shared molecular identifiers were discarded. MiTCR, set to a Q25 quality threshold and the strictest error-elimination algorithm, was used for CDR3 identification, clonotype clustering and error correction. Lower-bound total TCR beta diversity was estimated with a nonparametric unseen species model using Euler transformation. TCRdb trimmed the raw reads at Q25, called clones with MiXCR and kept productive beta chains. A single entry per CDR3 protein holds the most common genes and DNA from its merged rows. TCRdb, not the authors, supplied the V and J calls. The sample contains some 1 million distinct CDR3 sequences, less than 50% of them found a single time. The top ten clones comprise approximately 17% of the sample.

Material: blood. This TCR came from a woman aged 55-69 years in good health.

At the DNA level, the sequence is TGCGCCAGCAGCTTGGCTGTCAGGGATAGCTATGGCTACACCTTC. Its product reads: CASSLAVRDSYGYTF. Rearrangement joined TRBV5-1 to TRBJ1-2; the D gene is perhaps TRBD1, on 5 matching bases. Based on the germline V gene, the CDR1 and CDR2 sequences are SGHRS and YFSETQ. The CDR3 numbers 15 residues from cysteine through phenylalanine. Of the read, only the CDR3 DNA is kept; its 45 bases are in frame from base 1. The germline ends are 13 bases apart after V is trimmed by 0 bases and J by 4 bases.